This T cell receptor beta chain was retrieved from a study of T cells after yellow fever vaccination. Study-wide background: With SMART-Seq v4 Ultra Low Input, the fractions containing low cell numbers were prepared.

Between the trimmed V and J ends, which lost 7 bases and 2 bases, there was a span of 10 bases. This CDR3 contains 12 residues. CDR1 and CDR2 from the germline V gene are SQVTM and ANQGSEA. TCRdb reprocessed the 5' RACE reads with MiXCR, giving one entry per CDR3 protein. The profile shows 350,000 or so distinct CDR3 sequences, about 8.3% of them singletons. Study-wide results and caveats: Any FACS-sorted repertoire could hold abundant clonotypes that contaminate it from the bulk population.

This clonotype was recorded a few times. Antigen unknown. Sequences were derived from PBMCs, sampled 35 to 50 days after the first yellow fever vaccination. This TCR came from a man aged 18 to 30 who received the YFV17D yellow fever vaccine. The rearrangement links TRBV29-1 to TRBJ2-3; D uncertain. This chain's CDR3 is CSALAFTDTQYF. Here the CDR3 DNA reads TGCAGCGCCCTCGCCTTCACAGATACGCAGTATTTT.